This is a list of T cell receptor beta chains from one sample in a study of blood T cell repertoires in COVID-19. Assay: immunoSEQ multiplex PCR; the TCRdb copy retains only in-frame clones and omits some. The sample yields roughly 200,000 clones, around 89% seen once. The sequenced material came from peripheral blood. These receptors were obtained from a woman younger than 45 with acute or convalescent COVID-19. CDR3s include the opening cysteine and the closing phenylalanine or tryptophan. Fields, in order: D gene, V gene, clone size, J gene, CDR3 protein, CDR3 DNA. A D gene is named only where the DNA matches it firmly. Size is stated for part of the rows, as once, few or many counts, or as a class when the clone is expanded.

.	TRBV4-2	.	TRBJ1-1	CASSQIQGRTEAFF	TGTGCCAGCAGCCAAATTCAGGGTCGCACTGAAGCTTTCTTT
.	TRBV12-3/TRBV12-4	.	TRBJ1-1	CASSLFRNTEAFF	TGTGCCAGCAGTTTATTCAGGAACACTGAAGCTTTCTTT
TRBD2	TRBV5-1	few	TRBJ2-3	CASSLGSGRGMVDTQYF	TGCGCCAGCAGCTTGGGTAGCGGGAGAGGAATGGTAGATACGCAGTATTTT
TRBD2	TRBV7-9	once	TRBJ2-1	CASSHKLAGEVRFF	TGTGCCAGCAGCCATAAGCTAGCGGGAGAGGTTCGGTTCTTC
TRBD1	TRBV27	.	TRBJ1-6	CASSYQGTVVNSPLHF	TGTGCCAGCAGTTATCAGGGGACAGTGGTCAATTCACCCCTCCACTTT
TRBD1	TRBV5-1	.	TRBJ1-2	CASSFDRDYGYTF	TGCGCCAGCAGCTTCGACAGGGACTATGGCTACACCTTC
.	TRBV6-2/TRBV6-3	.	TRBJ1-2	CASSRPSTALIGYTF	TGTGCCAGCAGTCGACCATCGACAGCCCTTATTGGCTACACCTTC
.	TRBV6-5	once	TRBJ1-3	CASSYSTGPDTIYF	TGTGCCAGCAGTTACTCGACAGGCCCGGACACCATATATTTT
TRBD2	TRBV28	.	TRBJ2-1	CASGGTSGSYEQFF	TGTGCCAGCGGGGGGACTAGCGGGAGCTATGAGCAGTTCTTC
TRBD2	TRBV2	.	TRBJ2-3	CASKREGDTQYF	TGTGCCAGCAAGCGGGAGGGAGATACGCAGTATTTT
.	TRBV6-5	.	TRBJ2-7	CASSYSTGEQYF	TGTGCCAGCAGTTACTCGACTGGGGAGCAGTACTTC
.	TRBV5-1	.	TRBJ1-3	CASSLERPGNTIYF	TGCGCCAGCAGCTTGGAGCGGCCTGGAAACACCATATATTTT
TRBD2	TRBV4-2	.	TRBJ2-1	CASSSLAGGARNEQFF	TGTGCCAGCAGCTCTCTAGCGGGAGGGGCTAGGAATGAGCAGTTCTTC
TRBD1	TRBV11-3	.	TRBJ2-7	CASSFGTGPYEQYF	TGTGCCAGCAGCTTTGGGACAGGGCCCTACGAGCAGTACTTC
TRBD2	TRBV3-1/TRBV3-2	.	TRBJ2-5	CASSQESKRSSSSGGRQETQYF	TGTGCCAGCAGCCAAGAATCGAAGCGGTCTTCGTCTTCGGGGGGGCGACAAGAGACCCAGTACTTC
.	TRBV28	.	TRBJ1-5	CASRGPNQPQHF	TGTGCCAGCAGGGGCCCTAATCAGCCCCAGCATTTT
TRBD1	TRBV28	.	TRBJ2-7	CASSLSTDRDEQYF	TGTGCCAGCAGTTTATCGACCGACAGGGACGAGCAGTACTTC
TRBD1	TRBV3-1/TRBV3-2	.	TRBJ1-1	CASSHRDSRGTEAFF	TGTGCCAGCAGCCACCGGGACAGCCGAGGTACTGAAGCTTTCTTT
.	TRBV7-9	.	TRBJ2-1	CASLQVPYNEQFF	TGTGCCAGCCTCCAGGTGCCGTACAATGAGCAGTTCTTC
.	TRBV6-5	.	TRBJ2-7	CASSYLGSEQYF	TGTGCCAGCAGTTATCTAGGGAGCGAGCAGTACTTC
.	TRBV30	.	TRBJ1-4	CAWSGRGSNEKLFF	TGTGCCTGGAGTGGAAGGGGGTCTAATGAAAAACTGTTTTTT
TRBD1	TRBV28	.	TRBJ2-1	CASRDRGGDEQFF	TGTGCCAGCCGGGACAGGGGGGGAGATGAGCAGTTCTTC
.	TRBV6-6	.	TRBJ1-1	CASSSSSGRTEAFF	TGTGCCAGCAGTTCGAGTTCCGGGAGGACTGAAGCTTTCTTT
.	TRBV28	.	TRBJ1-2	CASSFREYGYTF	TGTGCCAGCAGTTTCCGGGAATATGGCTACACCTTC
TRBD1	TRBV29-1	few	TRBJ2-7	CSVPGQGYEQYF	TGCAGCGTACCGGGACAGGGCTACGAGCAGTACTTC
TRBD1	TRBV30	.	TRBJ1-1	CAWGPTGVKAFF	TGTGCCTGGGGCCCAACAGGGGTTAAAGCTTTCTTT